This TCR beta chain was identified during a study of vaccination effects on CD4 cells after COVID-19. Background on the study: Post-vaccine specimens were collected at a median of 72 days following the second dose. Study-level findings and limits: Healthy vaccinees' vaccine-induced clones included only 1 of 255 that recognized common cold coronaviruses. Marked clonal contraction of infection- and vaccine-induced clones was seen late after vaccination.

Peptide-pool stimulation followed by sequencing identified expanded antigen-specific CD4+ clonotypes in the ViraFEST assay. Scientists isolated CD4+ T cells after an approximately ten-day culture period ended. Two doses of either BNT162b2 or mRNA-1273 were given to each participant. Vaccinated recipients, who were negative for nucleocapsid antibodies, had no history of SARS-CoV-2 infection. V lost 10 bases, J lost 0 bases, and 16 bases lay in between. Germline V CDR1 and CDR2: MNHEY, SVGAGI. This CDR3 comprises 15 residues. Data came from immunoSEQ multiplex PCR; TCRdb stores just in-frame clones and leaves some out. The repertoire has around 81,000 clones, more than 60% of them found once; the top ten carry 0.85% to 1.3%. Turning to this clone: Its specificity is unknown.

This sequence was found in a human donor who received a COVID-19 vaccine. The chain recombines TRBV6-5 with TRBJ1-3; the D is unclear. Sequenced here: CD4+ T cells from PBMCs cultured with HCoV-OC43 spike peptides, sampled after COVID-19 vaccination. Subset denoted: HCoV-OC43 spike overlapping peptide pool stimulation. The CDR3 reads CATRTSGHSGNTIYF. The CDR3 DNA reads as TGTGCCACCAGAACCTCCGGCCACTCTGGAAACACCATATATTTT.